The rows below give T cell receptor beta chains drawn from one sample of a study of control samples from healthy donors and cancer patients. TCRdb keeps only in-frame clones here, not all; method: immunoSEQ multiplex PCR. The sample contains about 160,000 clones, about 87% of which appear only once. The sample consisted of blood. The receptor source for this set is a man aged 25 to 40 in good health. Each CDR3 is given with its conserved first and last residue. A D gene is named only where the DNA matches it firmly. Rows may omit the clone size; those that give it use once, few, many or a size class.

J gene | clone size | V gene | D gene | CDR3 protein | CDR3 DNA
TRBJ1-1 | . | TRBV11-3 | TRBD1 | CASSLGDRANTEAFF | TGTGCCAGCAGCTTAGGGGACAGGGCGAACACTGAAGCTTTCTTT
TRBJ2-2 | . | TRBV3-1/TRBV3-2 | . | CASSPRAPNTGELFF | TGTGCCAGCAGCCCACGGGCGCCGAACACCGGGGAGCTGTTTTTT
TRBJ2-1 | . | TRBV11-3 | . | CASSSEDNEQFF | TGTGCCAGCAGCTCGGAGGACAATGAGCAGTTCTTC
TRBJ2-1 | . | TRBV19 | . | CASSGLYEQFF | TGTGCCAGTAGTGGTTTATATGAGCAGTTCTTC
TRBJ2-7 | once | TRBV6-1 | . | CASSDSGGSASYEQYF | TGTGCCAGCAGTGATTCAGGCGGCTCAGCCTCCTACGAGCAGTACTTC
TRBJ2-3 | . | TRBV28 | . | CASSTPRPDTQYF | TGTGCCAGCAGTACACCTAGACCAGATACGCAGTATTTT
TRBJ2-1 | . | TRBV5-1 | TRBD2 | CASRFPGLADNEQFF | TGCGCCAGTCGTTTCCCGGGACTAGCGGACAATGAGCAGTTCTTC
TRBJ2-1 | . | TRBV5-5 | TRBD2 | CASSPGVAGASYNEQFF | TGTGCCAGCAGCCCCGGGGTAGCGGGGGCCTCCTACAATGAGCAGTTCTTC
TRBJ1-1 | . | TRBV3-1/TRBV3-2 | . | CASSLKGVAKAFF | TGTGCCAGCAGTCTCAAAGGGGTCGCGAAAGCTTTCTTT
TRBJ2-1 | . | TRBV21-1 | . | CASSTQGVEQFF | TGTGCCAGCAGCACACAGGGGGTTGAGCAGTTCTTC
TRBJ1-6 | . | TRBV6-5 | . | CASSYSFTESPLHF | TGTGCCAGCAGTTACTCCTTTACGGAGTCACCCCTCCACTTT
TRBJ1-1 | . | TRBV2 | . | CASSDWNGGTEAFF | TGTGCCAGCAGTGATTGGAATGGTGGCACTGAAGCTTTCTTT
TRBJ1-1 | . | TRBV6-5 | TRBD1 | CASSYGGAGGNTEAFF | TGTGCCAGCAGTTACGGGGGGGCAGGGGGGAACACTGAAGCTTTCTTT
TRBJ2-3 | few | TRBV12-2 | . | CASRLAGIGGAGNRTDTQYF | TGTGCAAGTCGCTTAGCTGGGATTGGGGGGGCCGGGAACCGCACAGATACGCAGTATTTT
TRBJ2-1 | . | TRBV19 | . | CASSRQFNEQFF | TGTGCCAGTAGTAGACAGTTCAATGAGCAGTTCTTC
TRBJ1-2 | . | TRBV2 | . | CASSAGGYTF | TGTGCCAGCAGCGCCGGTGGCTACACCTTC
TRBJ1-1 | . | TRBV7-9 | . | CASEVMGVRAFF | TGTGCCAGCGAGGTGATGGGGGTGAGGGCTTTCTTT
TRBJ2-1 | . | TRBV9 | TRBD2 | CASSATSGGANEQFF | TGTGCCAGCAGCGCGACTAGCGGGGGGGCCAATGAGCAGTTCTTC
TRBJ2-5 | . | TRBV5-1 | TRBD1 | CARPTGGETQYF | TGCGCCAGACCTACAGGGGGCGAGACCCAGTACTTC
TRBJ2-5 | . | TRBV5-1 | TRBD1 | CASSLGTGERETQYF | TGCGCCAGCAGCTTGGGGACAGGGGAGCGGGAGACCCAGTACTTC
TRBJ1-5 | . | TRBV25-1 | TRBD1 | CASSAGGFTEGQPQHF | TGTGCCAGCAGTGCAGGGGGATTCACCGAGGGTCAGCCCCAGCATTTT
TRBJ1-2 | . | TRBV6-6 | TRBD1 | CASREGADYGYTF | TGTGCCAGCAGGGAGGGGGCCGACTATGGCTACACCTTC
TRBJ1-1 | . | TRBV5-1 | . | CASSLAGQGNTEAFF | TGCGCCAGCAGCTTGGCGGGTCAGGGTAACACTGAAGCTTTCTTT
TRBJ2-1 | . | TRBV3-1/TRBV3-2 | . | CASSPNPQGGGNEQFF | TGTGCCAGCAGCCCCAACCCACAGGGAGGAGGCAATGAGCAGTTCTTC
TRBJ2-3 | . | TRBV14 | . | CASSQGTVFADTQYF | TGTGCCAGCAGCCAAGGAACAGTCTTTGCAGATACGCAGTATTTT
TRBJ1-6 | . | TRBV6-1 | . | CASSEGRSPLHF | TGTGCCAGCAGTGAAGGGAGATCACCCCTCCACTTT
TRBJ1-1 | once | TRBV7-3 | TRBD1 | CASSLGQGNTEAFF | TGTGCCAGCAGCCTCGGACAGGGCAACACTGAAGCTTTCTTT
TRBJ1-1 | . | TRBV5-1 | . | CASKVTGWGTEAFF | TGCGCCAGCAAGGTTACAGGGTGGGGTACTGAAGCTTTCTTT
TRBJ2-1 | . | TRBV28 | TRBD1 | CASSLPGTGINEQFF | TGTGCCAGCAGTTTACCCGGGACAGGGATCAATGAGCAGTTCTTC
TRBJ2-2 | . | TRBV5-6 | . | CASSLFLERVGELFF | TGTGCCAGCAGCTTGTTCTTGGAGCGGGTCGGGGAGCTGTTTTTT
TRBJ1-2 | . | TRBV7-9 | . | CASSAGVNGYTF | TGTGCCAGCAGCGCAGGGGTAAATGGCTACACCTTC
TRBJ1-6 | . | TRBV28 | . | CASSSGPSYNSPLHF | TGTGCCAGCAGTTCGGGCCCCTCCTATAATTCACCCCTCCACTTT
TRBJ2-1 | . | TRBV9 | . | CASRPDTSSYNEQFF | TGTGCCAGCAGACCGGACACGAGCTCCTACAATGAGCAGTTCTTC
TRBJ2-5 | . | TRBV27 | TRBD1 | CASSAGQGWTQYF | TGTGCCAGCAGTGCAGGACAGGGATGGACCCAGTACTTC
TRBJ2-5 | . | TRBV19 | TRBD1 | CASSRDRQETQYF | TGTGCCAGTAGTCGGGACAGGCAAGAGACCCAGTACTTC
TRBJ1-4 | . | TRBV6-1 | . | CASSEAGLINEKLFF | TGTGCCAGCAGTGAAGCTGGACTCATTAATGAAAAACTGTTTTTT
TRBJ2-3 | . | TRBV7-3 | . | CASSLKFSDTQYF | TGTGCCAGCAGCTTAAAATTCTCCGATACGCAGTATTTT
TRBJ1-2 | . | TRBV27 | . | CASMGRDLRLGGYTF | TGTGCCAGCATGGGTAGGGACCTACGCCTCGGTGGCTACACCTTC
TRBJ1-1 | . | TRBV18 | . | CASSQQGRDTEAFF | TGTGCCAGCTCCCAACAGGGTCGGGACACTGAAGCTTTCTTT
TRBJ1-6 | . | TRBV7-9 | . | CASSLAQSYSPLHF | TGTGCCAGCAGCTTAGCACAGAGCTATTCACCCCTCCACTTT
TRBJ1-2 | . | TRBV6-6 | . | CASNGGGYTF | TGTGCCAGCAATGGTGGTGGCTACACCTTC
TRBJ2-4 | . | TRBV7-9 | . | CASSSTHWDIQYF | TGTGCCAGCAGCTCGACTCACTGGGACATTCAGTACTTC
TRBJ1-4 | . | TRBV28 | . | CASSLFSGSAAEKLFF | TGTGCCAGCAGTTTATTTTCAGGGTCGGCGGCCGAAAAACTGTTTTTT
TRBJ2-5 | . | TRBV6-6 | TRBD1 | CASSSDRSRTQYF | TGTGCCAGCAGTTCGGACAGGTCCCGGACCCAGTACTTC
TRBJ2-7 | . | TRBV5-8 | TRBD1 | CASQRTGVQQYF | TGTGCCAGCCAACGTACAGGGGTTCAGCAGTACTTC
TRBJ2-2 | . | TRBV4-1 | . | CAIGDSNTGELFF | TGCGCCATCGGCGATTCGAACACCGGGGAGCTGTTTTTT
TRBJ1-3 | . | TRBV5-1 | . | CASSTSGGAGNTIYF | TGCGCCAGCAGCACTTCGGGGGGCGCTGGAAACACCATATATTTT
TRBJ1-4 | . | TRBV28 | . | CATKGEGEKLFF | TGTGCCACTAAGGGGGAGGGGGAAAAACTGTTTTTT